A single sample gave rise to the 23 T cell receptor beta chains below, sequenced in a study of PD-1 blockade in classical Hodgkin lymphoma (dated by TCRdb to the early 2020s). Libraries came from the immunoSEQ multiplex PCR assay. Held by TCRdb, this immuneACCESS table contains in-frame sequences only and omits some clones. Under half of the omission traces to an unresolved V gene where checked; the cause of the rest is unknown. The sample records 90,000 to 140,000 clones, approximately 89% of which are singletons. Roughly 20% of the sample comes from the top ten. Reading the label with the study, this specimen's time point is: cycle 4 day 1 (C4D1), after 6 weeks of nivolumab. Every trial patient had relapsed after autologous stem cell transplantation, and cohorts A, B and C differed in prior brentuximab vedotin exposure. Sequenced here: peripheral blood mononuclear cells (PBMCs), sampled before the fourth cycle of nivolumab. The receptors come from a human donor with classical Hodgkin lymphoma.

This sequence joins TRBV7-2 and TRBJ1-2; D is undetermined. The CDR3 totals 15 residues. Trimming left V 0 bases short and J 5 bases short, with 13 bases between. Germline V lookup: CDR1 SGHTA, CDR2 FQGNSA. The CDR3 nucleotides are TGTGCCAGCAGCTTAGCGGCTTCCCCCTTGTATGGCTACACCTTC. Translated, it gives CASSLAASPLYGYTF.

The chain has TRBV14 and TRBJ1-2; D is undetermined. The germline gives CDR1 SGHDN, CDR2 FVKESK. The V and J ends lost 3 bases and 8 bases respectively, with 16 bases between them. The CDR3 totals 14 residues. This CDR3 is CASSQSVGPGGYTF. The CDR3 bases are TGTGCCAGCAGCCAGTCTGTCGGCCCGGGAGGCTACACCTTC. The variable domain in full, completed from reference TRBV14 and TRBJ1-2, reads EAGVTQFPSHSVIEKGQTVTLRCDPISGHDNLYWYRRVMGKEIKFLLHFVKESKQDESGMPNNRFLAERTGGTYSTLKVQPAELEDSGVYFCASSQSVGPGGYTFGSGTRLTVV.

The chain couples TRBV5-1 to TRBJ1-2; D not certain. V was shortened by 0 bases and J by 8 bases, with 11 bases between the two germline ends. Germline CDR1 and CDR2: SGHRS and YFSETQ. The CDR3 spans 13 residues. CDR3 region: CASSLVGATGYTF. The CDR3 region has the DNA TGCGCCAGCAGCTTGGTTGGTGCAACGGGCTACACCTTC.

DNA for the CDR3: TGTGCCAGCAGTGAAGAAAACTACAGTTACGAGCAGTACTTC. Translating it yields CASSEENYSYEQYF. The chain combines TRBV6-1 with TRBJ2-7; D unresolved. The CDR3 is made up of 14 amino acids. Germline V lookup: CDR1 MNHNS, CDR2 SASEGT. Trimming cost V 1 base and J 4 bases, with 11 bases left between them.

This sequence joins TRBV19 and TRBJ2-5; 7 bases are a match to TRBD2. Unmatched junction bases numbered 6, after V lost 3 bases and J lost 5 bases. CDR1 LNHDA and CDR2 SQIVND come from the germline V gene (reference sequence). This CDR3 comprises 14 residues. In nucleotides, the CDR3 is TGTGCCAGTAGTATGACGGGAGGTTGGGAGACCCAGTACTTC. This encodes CASSMTGGWETQYF. Full variable domain (remainder filled in from reference TRBV19 and TRBJ2-5): DGGITQSPKYLFRKEGQNVTLSCEQNLNHDAMYWYRQDPGQGLRLIYYSQIVNDFQKGDIAEGYSVSREKKESFPLTVTSAQKNPTAFYLCASSMTGGWETQYFGPGTRLLVL.

This rearrangement joins TRBV6-5 to TRBJ2-7; 11 bases fit TRBD2. With V trimmed by 5 bases and J by 0 bases, 0 bases remained unmatched. There are 14 residues in the CDR3. Per the germline V gene, CDR1 is MNHEY and CDR2 is SVGAGI. In DNA form, the CDR3 reads TGTGCCAGCAGTACTAGCGGGAGCTCCTACGAGCAGTACTTC. As protein: CASSTSGSSYEQYF.

The chain combines TRBV4-2 with TRBJ2-7; 10 nucleotides match TRBD2. This CDR3 has 16 residues. With 1 base clipped from V and 2 bases from J, the junction kept 5 bases outside the gene matches. Germline V CDR1 and CDR2: LGHNA, YNFKEQ. The CDR3 sequence: CASSQVGTSGTYEQYF. CDR3 sequence (DNA): TGTGCCAGCAGCCAAGTGGGAACTAGCGGGACCTACGAGCAGTACTTC.

This clone appeared a few times. The chain has TRBV7-9 and TRBJ2-2; D perhaps matches TRBD2 (5 bases). The CDR3 consists of 14 residues. Germline V gene sequence: CDR1 SEHNR, CDR2 FQNEAQ (reference sequence). Trimming shortened V by 2 bases and J by 5 bases, and 9 bases separated the two germline ends. The CDR3 loop is CASSLMGVTGELFF. CDR3 DNA sequence: TGTGCCAGCAGCTTAATGGGAGTTACCGGGGAGCTGTTTTTT.

This chain joins TRBV4-1 and TRBJ2-3; D is undetermined. CDR1 is MGHRA, CDR2 YSYEKL, per germline. V was clipped by 1 base and J by 4 bases, with 0 bases between them. The CDR3 consists of 11 residues. The CDR3 loop reads CASSQADTQYF. The CDR3 region has the DNA TGCGCCAGCAGCCAAGCAGATACGCAGTATTTT.

The chain carries TRBV13 and TRBJ2-3; 8 bases are shared with TRBD2. This CDR3 contains 14 residues. The germline V gene encodes CDR1 PRHDT and CDR2 FYEKMQ (reference sequence). Unmatched junction bases numbered 10, after V lost 10 bases and J lost 4 bases. The CDR3 spells CATQTGGPADTQYF. The CDR3 DNA is TGTGCCACTCAAACGGGAGGGCCGGCAGATACGCAGTATTTT.

This rearrangement joins TRBV5-6 to TRBJ1-2; D gene uncertain. The CDR3 consists of 15 residues. Germline V CDR1 and CDR2: SGHDT, YYEEEE. Trimming left V 4 bases short and J 2 bases short, with 15 bases between. The CDR3 nucleotides read TGTGCCAGCAGCCCAACCCGGACCTCCAACTATGGCTACACCTTC. Translation gives CASSPTRTSNYGYTF.

This clone appeared a single time. This rearrangement joins TRBV9 to TRBJ1-2; 7 bases agree with TRBD1. V lost 6 bases to trimming and J lost 0 bases; unmatched junction nucleotides: 5. Germline V gene sequence: CDR1 SGDLS, CDR2 YYNGEE. The CDR3 extends over 14 amino acids. The CDR3 region has the DNA TGTGCCAGCAAGCCGGGACAGACTAACTATGGCTACACCTTC. Protein sequence: CASKPGQTNYGYTF.

This chain uses TRBV7-9 with TRBJ1-1; a possible D gene is TRBD1 (5 bases). This CDR3 region has 14 residues. With 2 bases removed from V and 6 bases from J, the gap between germline ends came to 13 bases. Per the germline V gene, CDR1 is SEHNR and CDR2 is FQNEAQ (reference sequence). The CDR3 nucleotides are TGTGCCAGCAGCTTATCAGGGTTATTCTCTGAAGCTTTCTTT. Encoded protein: CASSLSGLFSEAFF.

V usage is TRBV6-6 and J usage is TRBJ1-5, with a possible D match to TRBD1 (6 bases). The V end lost 5 bases, the J end lost 7 bases, and 18 bases lay between the germline ends. Germline CDR1 reads MNHNY; CDR2 reads SVGAGI (reference sequence). This CDR3 is built from 15 residues. Here the CDR3 DNA reads TGTGCCAGCAGTCACGCACAGGGCAACGAACAGCCCCAGCATTTT. Translating it yields CASSHAQGNEQPQHF.

This chain joins TRBV4-2 and TRBJ1-2; 7 nucleotides agree with TRBD1. The germline V gene has CDR1 LGHNA and CDR2 YNFKEQ. With V trimmed by 6 bases and J by 2 bases, 9 bases remained unmatched. The CDR3 is 15 amino acids. CDR3 sequence: CASRRPGQRNYGYTF. DNA for the CDR3: TGTGCCAGCAGACGACCGGGACAGAGAAACTATGGCTACACCTTC.

The V call is TRBV5-8, the J call TRBJ1-4; D ambiguous. Germline loops: CDR1 SGHTS, CDR2 YDEGEE. V dropped 0 bases and J dropped 7 bases, with 13 bases sitting between them. The CDR3 consists of 15 residues. In DNA, the CDR3 is TGTGCCAGCAGCTTGGCGGGGAATAGGGCTGAAAAACTGTTTTTT. This encodes CASSLAGNRAEKLFF. Full variable domain (rest looked up from reference TRBV5-8 and TRBJ1-4): EAGVTQSPTHLIKTRGQQATLRCSPISGHTSVYWYQQALGLGLQFLLWYDEGEERNRGNFPPRFSGRQFPNYSSELNVNALELEDSALYLCASSLAGNRAEKLFFGSGTQLSVL.

This chain links TRBV2 with TRBJ2-7; TRBD2 agrees at 7 bases. After removal of 4 bases from V and 4 bases from J, the junction contained 10 bases not matched to a gene. Germline V CDR1 and CDR2: SNHLY, FYNNEI. CDR3 length: 15 amino acids. The CDR3 nucleotides read TGTGCCAGCAGTGTGGGGCGGGAGAATAAGTACGAGCAGTACTTC. The encoded protein is CASSVGRENKYEQYF. The full variable domain, completed using reference TRBV2 and TRBJ2-7, is EPEVTQTPSHQVTQMGQEVILRCVPISNHLYFYWYRQILGQKVEFLVSFYNNEISEKSEIFDDQFSVERPDGSNFTLKIRSTKLEDSAMYFCASSVGRENKYEQYFGPGTRLTVT.

Details on this clone: A junction boundary mismatches the germline segment, possibly from a read error. The CDR3 here is CASSFNLLTFF. CDR3 sequence (DNA): TGTGCCAGCAGCTTTAACCTCCTCACTTTTTTC. The chain carries TRBV2 and TRBJ1-2, with D hard to call. This CDR3 is built from 11 residues. Germline values: CDR1 SNHLY, CDR2 FYNNEI.

This chain links TRBV28 with TRBJ2-5; TRBD2 matches 9 bases. The V segment lost 1 base and the J segment 5 bases; nucleotides outside the gene matches: 5. The CDR3 spans 15 residues. The germline CDR1 and CDR2 sequences are MDHEN and SYDVKM. CDR3 in DNA: TGTGCCAGCAGTTTATTAGCGGGAGTAGGGGAGACCCAGTACTTC. Translation: CASSLLAGVGETQYF.

The V gene is TRBV21-1, the J gene TRBJ2-7; TRBD2, as called in the table, went unchecked against the DNA. TRBV21-1 is recorded as a pseudogene. The CDR3 spans 17 residues. CDR3 nucleotide sequence: TGTGCCAGCAGCAAAGATATTCCGGGAGGGCCTTTCTACGAGCAGTACTTC. Protein sequence: CASSKDIPGGPFYEQYF.

The rearrangement links TRBV6-5 to TRBJ2-7; the match to TRBD2 covers 7 bases. Unmatched junction bases numbered 9, after V lost 4 bases and J lost 3 bases. Per the germline V gene, CDR1 is MNHEY and CDR2 is SVGAGI. This CDR3 contains 15 residues. In nucleotides, the CDR3 is TGTGCCAGCAGTTCCCTGGGAGGGAACCTCTACGAGCAGTACTTC. Translation: CASSSLGGNLYEQYF.

V and J are TRBV6-5 and TRBJ2-3; 14 bases are shared with TRBD2. Germline V gives CDR1 MNHEY, CDR2 SVGAGI. The CDR3 has 15 amino acids. The ends lost 6 bases at V and 4 bases at J; junction bases unmatched: 3. The CDR3 is CASSRTSGRSDTQYF. The CDR3 coding sequence is TGTGCCAGCAGCAGGACTAGCGGGAGGTCAGATACGCAGTATTTT.

In its sample, this clone was seen once. The chain carries TRBV20-1 and TRBJ2-1; D remains unclear. This CDR3 is built from 11 residues. In germline, CDR1 is DFQATT, CDR2 SNEGSKA (reference sequence). Between the trimmed V and J ends, which lost 2 bases and 6 bases, there was a span of 5 bases. The CDR3 loop is CSARPPNEQFF. CDR3 sequence (DNA): TGCAGTGCTAGACCGCCCAATGAGCAGTTCTTC.